This T cell receptor (beta chain) was sequenced during a study of blood T cell repertoires in COVID-19. As for the study in general: Samples taken during acute and convalescent COVID-19 were collected in the United States, Italy and Spain.

Here immunoSEQ multiplex PCR was the method, and the copy in TCRdb shows in-frame clones only, minus some. The sample lists roughly 170,000 clones; approximately 84% were seen once. CDR1 is MGHRA and CDR2 is YSYEKL in the germline V gene. CDR3 length: 16 amino acids. Trimming cost V 6 bases and J 4 bases; bases outside gene matches: 11. The sequencing input was PBMCs or T cells enriched from blood (not recorded which). This TCR came from a man aged 45-60 years who had recovered from COVID-19. The chain is built from TRBV4-1 and TRBJ2-2; TRBD1 matches 7 bases. The DNA for the CDR3 is TGCGCCAGCAGTCTTTCCGACAGGGCGGGCACCGGGGAGCTGTTTTTT. Translating it yields CASSLSDRAGTGELFF.